This T cell receptor (beta chain) was captured in a study of cytomegalovirus exposure and HLA in healthy donors. Worth noting for this clone: Its antigen remains unknown.

Germline-derived CDR1 and CDR2 are MDHEN and SYDVKM. CDR3 length: 18 residues. Trimming took off 6 bases at V and 3 bases at J, with 24 bases between the two ends. Overall study findings and caveats: Earlier analysis found most TCR beta V segments productive about 87% or about 30% of the time. Later on, an analysis tied under 20,000 TCR beta sequences to HLA alleles at 0.05 false discovery rate. Follow-up analysis seemed to connect common viral pathogens with several of the most significant clusters identified. In vitro work confirmed that a few CMV-associated chains recognize CMV antigens.

This PCR relied on a set of 60 Vbeta primers and 13 Jbeta primers. TCRdb's table, derived via immunoSEQ multiplex PCR, lists solely in-frame clones and lacks some. This table has around 150,000 clones, approximately 78% appearing once. The chain has TRBV28 and TRBJ2-1; D is possibly TRBD2 (6 bases). The sequence was collected from a girl aged 2 to 9 in good health and CMV-seropositive. The sample consisted of PBMCs. CDR3 DNA sequence: TGTGCCAGCAGACCCCCTCTAGCGAAGGAGGGTAACTACAATGAGCAGTTCTTC. It yields the protein CASRPPLAKEGNYNEQFF.